This T cell receptor beta chain is drawn from a study of cytomegalovirus exposure and HLA in healthy donors. The study's findings and limits: A later analysis appeared to link common viral pathogens to several of the most significant clusters.

The J segment lost 12 bases and the V segment lost 4 bases, leaving 9 bases of the junction unmatched. This CDR3 contains 15 residues. Germline CDR1 MDHEN, CDR2 SYDVKM. The PCR contained 60 Vbeta and 13 Jbeta primers. TCRdb's table, derived via immunoSEQ multiplex PCR, lists solely in-frame clones and lacks some. The data show around 200,000 clones, about four fifths seen once. Remarks on this clone: Its matching antigen is unknown.

Each donor was healthy, and each was a bone marrow donor. Sequencing was performed on PBMCs. The TCR comes from a male donor in good health and CMV-seronegative. V is TRBV28 and J is TRBJ2-1, with 13 bases lining up with TRBD2. CDR3 in DNA: TGTGCCAGCAGTTCCCGGACTAGCGGGAGAGGATTGCAGTTCTTC. Protein: CASSSRTSGRGLQFF.